This record covers a single T cell receptor beta chain. The antigen it recognizes is unknown. Per-base quality was not reported, and no clone a single base away is much larger than it. The germline ends are 20 bases apart after V is trimmed by 4 bases and J by 5 bases. The cysteine opens and the phenylalanine closes a CDR3 of 17 amino acids. The entry retains the CDR3 DNA only, 51 bases that are in frame from base 1. CDR1 and CDR2, looked up from the germline V gene, are SNHLY and FYNNEI. This sample is drawn from a study of T cells in Graves' hyperthyroidism and ophthalmopathy (dated by TCRdb to between 2018 and 2021). Broadly, across the study: Peripheral blood was sampled at the time of initial diagnosis, prior to any treatment. The 75 to 100 discovery patients were randomly split 7:3 into training and test sets. Whether ophthalmopathy could be predicted prospectively was tested in an independent validation cohort made up of fewer than 20 hyperthyroidism patients plus 17 patients who later progressed to ophthalmopathy. After sampling, hyperthyroidism patients received methimazole starting at 30 mg daily, and ophthalmopathy patients received high-dose intravenous methylprednisolone. The study also compared thyroid tissue and blood T-cell repertoires from a handful of Graves' hyperthyroidism patients. TCR V-J signatures able to tell the groups apart were searched for in a discovery cohort of 90 to 100 patients, of whom over 40 had Graves' ophthalmopathy and roughly 58 had stable Graves' hyperthyroidism. The paper reports TCR Vbeta CDR3 sequencing of some 140 peripheral blood samples: fewer than 50 ophthalmopathy, fewer than 80 hyperthyroidism and around 17 progressor patients. What the authors observed across the whole study: In validation, progression to ophthalmopathy was predicted by the model with 70% to 71% sensitivity and 72.22% specificity, a median of roughly 6 months before onset. A 13 V-J signature model separated ophthalmopathy from stable hyperthyroidism, with approximately 86% sensitivity and roughly 81% specificity in cross-validation and 80%/75% in testing. No statistical method was used to fix the sample size in advance, and group allocation was not hidden from the investigators. Most expanded thyroid clonotypes (frequency above 0.001) were also found in blood, which suggests that blood repertoires may mirror thyroid immune responses.

A patient counted as having stable Graves' hyperthyroidism if no progression to ophthalmopathy occurred over 18 months of follow-up. Hyperthyroidism patients were newly diagnosed, had a disease duration of under 2 months, and were aged 18 to 65 years. The study excluded patients with uncontrolled infections, other autoimmune diseases, pregnancy or lactation. Clinical symptoms, serum thyroxine and TRAb, thyroid ultrasound, and orbital computed tomography formed the basis for the diagnoses. Ficoll-Paque density gradient centrifugation was used to isolate PBMCs from approximately 10 ml of fresh peripheral blood. Total RNA was extracted using Trizol reagent, and RNA quality was assessed on an Agilent 2100 Bioanalyzer. The TCR beta CDR3 regions were amplified from RNA transcripts. The first round of RT-PCR for the TCR CDR3 was performed with the HTBI primer set and the Qiagen OneStep RT-PCR kit. The libraries were constructed in a second round of multiplex PCR and then size-selected and purified. Paired-end sequencing of the libraries was performed with 100 bp reads on an Illumina HiSeq2000. Per the original workflow: SOAPnuke was used to process the raw data, throwing out any read that contained adapters or uncalled bases, had a mean Phred below 15, or lacked an exact constant-primer or identifier match. High-quality paired reads were merged using COPE v1.2.5, and each unique nucleotide sequence was defined as a clonotype. MiTCR v1.1 was used to align clonotypes to the IMGT TRBV, TRBD and TRBJ reference segments. Only V-J combinations with frequency above 0.0001, covering 99.2% of repertoires, were analysed. A TCS score was defined as the ratio of F50 (clonal expansion) to E x V (chaos), with BLOSUM62-based TCRdist applied between CDR3 peptides within each V-J. Welch's t-statistics and random forest reduced fewer than 600 V-J features to 13, which were used in a naive Bayes classifier (R e1071). The similarity between thyroid and blood repertoires was quantified using the Morisita-Horn index. The public reads were reanalyzed by TCRdb: fastp trimming at Q25, MiXCR alignment, in-frame beta chains only. Rows merge per CDR3 protein into single entries with the most common DNA and genes. The V and J calls were determined by TCRdb, not by the authors. The sample table shows around 800,000 distinct CDR3 sequences, and about two fifths are seen once. Approximately 8.7% of the sample rests with the top ten.

The receptor's source is a man aged 18 to 30 with Graves' hyperthyroidism. In this chain, TRBV2 is recombined with TRBJ2-2; the best D guess is TRBD1, with 7 bases matching. Source material: blood. The nucleotide sequence reads TGTGCCAGCAGTGCTCGACATGTGGCAGGGGGGACCGGGGAGCTGTTTTTT. Its protein is CASSARHVAGGTGELFF.